This T cell receptor (beta chain) derives from a study of blood T cell repertoires in COVID-19. Study-wide context: PBMCs, B-cell-depleted T cells, or T cells provided the cDNA or gDNA that made up the material.

Under the authors' procedure: It was from reference gene primer amplification that nucleated cell counts were estimated. Sequencing used immunoSEQ multiplex PCR; TCRdb keeps in-frame clones, though not all of them. V, J and clone size are those of that table, while D and trimming were read from the DNA. The table includes some 170,000 clones, about 88% detected once. The CDR3 runs to 14 residues. The V end lost 6 bases, the J end lost 10 bases, and 16 bases lay between the germline ends. Per germline, CDR1 LNHNV and CDR2 YYDKDF (reference sequence). Sample: peripheral blood. The receptor's source is a middle-aged man with acute or convalescent COVID-19. The chain has TRBV15 and TRBJ1-6; no clear D gene. The CDR3: CATSEALSKSPLHF. In DNA, the CDR3 is TGTGCCACCAGTGAAGCATTAAGCAAGTCACCCCTCCACTTT.